One sample yielded the 21 T cell receptor beta chains listed below, sequenced in a study of identical twins. TCRdb re-analysed the 5' RACE reads in MiXCR, keeping a single row per CDR3 protein. The table shows about 520,000 distinct CDR3 sequences, with around 20% occurring only once. The data were also submitted as part of a second study, on T cells expressing NK-cell markers.

The sequenced sample consisted of CD4+ T cells sorted from blood. These receptors were collected from a woman between 18 and 30 years old in good health.

The rearrangement joins TRBV29-1 to TRBJ1-1; TRBD1 matches 7 bases. The V gene's germline CDR1 is SQVTM and CDR2 ANQGSEA. CDR3 length equals 12 residues. V was clipped by 7 bases and J by 2 bases; unmatched bases: 4. In nucleotides, the CDR3 is TGCAGCGGCGGGACAGAAAACACTGAAGCTTTCTTT. Protein product: CSGGTENTEAFF. Complete variable domain (other parts from reference TRBV29-1 and TRBJ1-1): SAVISQKPSRDICQRGTSLTIQCQVDSQVTMMFWYRQQPGQSLTLIATANQGSEATYESGFVIDKFPISRPNLTFSTLTVSNMSPEDSSIYLCSGGTENTEAFFGQGTRLTVV.

This clonotype was picked up many times. The chain recombines TRBV9 with TRBJ2-5; 10 nucleotides agree with TRBD2. V was pared by 0 bases and J by 5 bases, with 10 bases of the junction left unmatched. The CDR3 spans 17 residues. Germline V gene lookup returns CDR1 SGDLS and CDR2 YYNGEE. CDR3 sequence reads: CASSVAPGTSEAETQYF. CDR3 DNA sequence: TGTGCCAGCAGCGTAGCCCCCGGGACTAGCGAGGCGGAGACCCAGTACTTC.

The rearrangement uses TRBV4-3 and TRBJ2-5; tentative D call: TRBD2 (5 bases). V dropped 3 bases and J dropped 3 bases, with 11 bases sitting between them. CDR1 is LGHNA, CDR2 YSLEER, per germline. The CDR3 consists of 14 residues. CDR3 in amino acids: CASSQRRTEETQYF. The DNA of the CDR3 is TGCGCCAGCAGCCAGCGGAGGACGGAAGAGACCCAGTACTTC.

V and J are TRBV10-3 and TRBJ2-7, with 8 bases matching TRBD2. The CDR3 is 13 residues long. The V segment lost 5 bases and the J segment 5 bases; nucleotides outside the gene matches: 5. Looked up from germline, CDR1 is ENHRY and CDR2 is SYGVKD. The CDR3 region has the DNA TGTGCCATCAGTAGCGGGAGCGGAGACGAGCAGTACTTC. Translated: CAISSGSGDEQYF.

In this sample, this clonotype turned up a few times. The CDR3 region has the DNA TGTGCCAGCAGGGGGACAGGGGGCACTGGTCAGCCCCAGCATTTT. Translating gives CASRGTGGTGQPQHF. The gene calls are TRBV12-3 or TRBV12-4 and TRBJ1-5, with 12 bases lining up with TRBD1. The trim removed 6 bases at V and 6 bases at J, leaving 6 bases unmatched. The CDR3 extends over 15 amino acids.

This clonotype was detected only a few times. This chain links TRBV30 with TRBJ2-1; possible D gene TRBD2, 6 bases. The V gene lost 7 bases and the J gene lost 2 bases, with 21 bases spanning the gap. The CDR3 is 16 residues long. Germline values: CDR1 GTSNPN, CDR2 SVGIG (reference sequence). The CDR3 region has the DNA TGTGCCTACCGGGGGAAACCAGCGCGTACCTACAATGAGCAGTTCTTC. It yields the protein CAYRGKPARTYNEQFF. Using reference TRBV30 and TRBJ2-1 for the parts outside the CDR3, the full variable domain is SQTIHQWPATLVQPVGSPLSLECTVEGTSNPNLYWYRQAAGRGLQLLFYSVGIGQISSEVPQNLSASRPQDRQFILSSKKLLLSDSGFYLCAYRGKPARTYNEQFFGPGTRLTVL.

The V call is TRBV15, the J call TRBJ1-6, with D tentatively TRBD1 (5 bases). The CDR3 runs 15 residues. V lost 2 bases to trimming and J lost 7 bases, with 12 bases between them. Germline values: CDR1 LNHNV, CDR2 YYDKDF (reference sequence). The CDR3 bases are TGTGCCACCAGCAGACTCGGGGGAACCAATTCACCCCTCCACTTT. It encodes CATSRLGGTNSPLHF.

V usage is TRBV3-1 and J usage is TRBJ2-7, with D unclear. There are 14 residues in the CDR3. Trimming took 1 base from V and 4 from J, leaving 11 bases between them. Germline-derived CDR1 and CDR2 are LGHDT and YNNKEL (reference sequence). CDR3 region: CASSQGNGQYEQYF. The DNA for the CDR3 is TGTGCCAGCAGCCAAGGGAACGGGCAGTACGAGCAGTACTTC.

The chain has TRBV6-5 and TRBJ1-2; tentative D call: TRBD1 (5 bases). The CDR3 extends over 12 amino acids. CDR1 is MNHEY and CDR2 is SVGAGI in the germline V gene. V was trimmed by 5 bases and J by 8 bases, leaving 12 bases between them. CDR3 loop: CASSRDSVGYTF. The CDR3 nucleotides are TGTGCCAGCAGTCGTGACAGTGTCGGCTACACCTTC.

The CDR3 region is CASSHSPNEKLFF. The DNA of the CDR3 is TGCGCCAGCAGCCACAGTCCTAATGAAAAACTGTTTTTT. The genes are TRBV10-1 and TRBJ1-4; D unresolved. CDR1 and CDR2 from the germline V gene are WNHNN and SYGVQD (reference sequence). Trimming stripped 6 bases from V and 3 bases from J, with 8 bases between. The CDR3 has 13 residues.

The chain employs TRBV5-1 and TRBJ2-3; D gene unclear. The germline gives CDR1 SGHRS, CDR2 YFSETQ. The CDR3 contains 13 residues. V was trimmed by 2 bases and J by 5 bases, leaving 9 bases between them. Written as DNA, the CDR3 is TGCGCCAGCAGCTTAAGGGATGTAGATACGCAGTATTTT. Translation gives CASSLRDVDTQYF.

The chain links TRBV20-1 to TRBJ2-4, with 13 nucleotides matching TRBD2. Trimming at V came to 2 bases and at J to 7 bases, leaving 8 bases not matched to a gene. CDR3 length: 16 residues. The germline V gene has CDR1 DFQATT and CDR2 SNEGSKA (reference sequence). The DNA for the CDR3 is TGCAGTGCTAGATTACCCGGACTAGCGGGGGCCAACATTCAGTACTTC. It translates to CSARLPGLAGANIQYF.

V is TRBV12-3 or TRBV12-4 and J is TRBJ2-7; TRBD1 aligns across 7 bases. This CDR3 region has 13 residues. V lost 6 bases to trimming and J lost 3 bases; unmatched junction nucleotides: 5. The CDR3 is CASSQQGSYEQYF. The CDR3 DNA is TGTGCCAGCAGCCAACAGGGGAGCTACGAGCAGTACTTC.

The V call is TRBV4-3, the J call TRBJ2-7, with 7 positions matching TRBD2. This CDR3 spans 15 amino acids. Germline V gives CDR1 LGHNA, CDR2 YSLEER. Unmatched junction bases numbered 5, after V lost 0 bases and J lost 3 bases. The CDR3 sequence is CASSQDVPSGYEQYF. CDR3 bases: TGCGCCAGCAGCCAAGACGTACCTAGCGGCTACGAGCAGTACTTC.

The chain links TRBV11-3 to TRBJ1-6; 7 bases agree with TRBD1. This CDR3 has 15 residues. Looked up from germline, CDR1 is SGHNT and CDR2 is YENEEA. Trimming at V came to 4 bases and at J to 4 bases, leaving 4 bases not matched to a gene. The chain's CDR3 is CASSSGTAYNSPLHF. The CDR3 coding sequence is TGTGCCAGCAGCTCCGGGACAGCATATAATTCACCCCTCCACTTT.

The V call is TRBV5-1, the J call TRBJ2-1; 13 bases match TRBD2. Trimming at V came to 0 bases and at J to 7 bases, leaving 4 bases not matched to a gene. CDR1 is SGHRS and CDR2 is YFSETQ in the germline V gene. The CDR3 spans 16 residues. The CDR3 sequence: CASSLETSGGRNEQFF. The CDR3 region has the DNA TGCGCCAGCAGCTTGGAGACTAGCGGGGGGCGGAATGAGCAGTTCTTC.

In its sample, this clonotype was seen a few times. This chain links TRBV19 with TRBJ2-1, with D tentatively TRBD2 (6 bases). Trimming pared 9 bases from V and 8 bases from J, leaving 17 bases between. This CDR3 has 13 residues. Germline V CDR1 and CDR2: LNHDA, SQIVND (reference sequence). The CDR3 reads CASSGLAADEQFF. The CDR3, as DNA: TGTGCCAGCTCCGGCTTAGCGGCGGATGAGCAGTTCTTC.

This clonotype has more than one count but fewer than ten. This chain links TRBV15 with TRBJ1-2, with 7 bases that match TRBD1. CDR1 LNHNV and CDR2 YYDKDF come from the germline V gene (reference sequence). The trim removed 3 bases at V and 6 bases at J, leaving 16 bases unmatched. The CDR3 contains 17 residues. The CDR3 DNA follows: TGTGCCACCAGCAGGGGAGGGACAGCCAAACTACTTAATGGCTACACCTTC. It translates to CATSRGGTAKLLNGYTF.

The sample holds a few counts of this clonotype. Mismatch with germline at one junction end may stem from a read error. This rearrangement joins TRBV25-1 to TRBJ2-7; TRBD1 aligns across 7 bases. In germline, CDR1 is MGHDK, CDR2 SYGVNS. The CDR3 runs 12 residues. The CDR3 DNA follows: TGTGCCAGCAGTTTCCCTACCGGACAGGCAAACTTC. This sequence encodes CASSFPTGQANF.

Ten or more counts support this clonotype. The rearrangement uses TRBV12-3 or TRBV12-4 and TRBJ2-1, with 11 bases fitting TRBD2. CDR3 length: 14 residues. The trim removed 10 bases at V and 9 bases at J, leaving 11 bases unmatched. CDR3 nucleotide sequence: TGTGCCACCCTCTTTATAGCGGGGGGGCCTGAGCAGTTCTTC. This sequence encodes CATLFIAGGPEQFF.

The chain links TRBV11-2 to TRBJ1-5; D unclear. V lost 5 bases and J lost 1, with 12 bases in between. CDR3 size: 15 residues. CDR1 is SGHAT and CDR2 is FQNNGV in the germline V gene. The CDR3 spells CASSRSGGSNQPQHF. The CDR3 DNA sequence: TGTGCCAGCAGCCGGTCGGGCGGCAGCAATCAGCCCCAGCATTTT. The full variable domain, in which reference TRBV11-2 and TRBJ1-5 provide the parts outside the CDR3, is EAGVAQSPRYKIIEKRQSVAFWCNPISGHATLYWYQQILGQGPKLLIQFQNNGVVDDSQLPKDRFSAERLKGVDSTLKIQPAKLEDSAVYLCASSRSGGSNQPQHFGDGTRLSIL.